These T cell receptor beta chains were read from a single sample in a study of PD-L1 blockade in urothelial cancer. Measured with immunoSEQ multiplex PCR; TCRdb has only the in-frame clones, and not every one. The data hold tens of thousands of clones, with around 90% observed a single time. The specimen comprised PBMCs, sampled around atezolizumab (anti-PD-L1) treatment. The receptors originated from a man aged 60 to 69 with urothelial cancer. CDR3s leave out the opening cysteine and the closing phenylalanine or tryptophan. The order of the fields is V gene, CDR3 protein.

>TRBV30
AWREVGTLH
>TRBV30
AWSVLGQGNYEQY
>TRBV18
ASSRAGASPDEQF
>TRBV6-5
ASSLRGGVTEAF
>TRBV6-5
ASSYRGQETQY
>TRBV6-5
ASSYSVQNNQPQH
>TRBV6-1
ASSDFQQQGYYGYT
>TRBV5-4
ASSFDRSEGYT
>TRBV5-4
ASSPGGTRSVETQY
>TRBV7-2
ASSSSTDTQY
>TRBV30
ACGTVTSYEQY
>TRBV7-9
ASSEGTGYNYGYT
>TRBV28
ASSLGTGGFFRAEAF
>TRBV11-1
ASSLGGPYEQY
>TRBV2
ASSERLAGGRAVTDTQY
>TRBV25-1
ASSDSRGGGYT
>TRBV2
ASSVDSYTEAF
>TRBV27
ASSLSGRGGSIDIQY
>TRBV5-6
ASSLDRLNEKLF
>TRBV5-4
ASSLRLGDSPLH
>TRBV9
ASSLLAGISGEQF
>TRBV10-2
ASSELAGGRYNEQF
>TRBV18
ASSRPTGFSGNTIY
>TRBV19
ASTPDRGRLDEQY
>TRBV7-8
ASSPGVWQPQH
>TRBV28
ASSLLRGPEAF
>TRBV9
ASSPHTRETQY
>TRBV5-6
ASSLSWTGPSPLH
>TRBV27
ASSPVGGLAGFAGELF
>TRBV2
ASRSGGAPYEQY
>TRBV5-1
ASSFSGGNTGELF
>TRBV15
ATSQDYNSPLH
>TRBV5-6
ASSLRNTYQNIQY
>TRBV2
ASSRRLIASDTQY
>TRBV30
AWTGGSNTEAF
>TRBV19
ASSVGQGQETQY
>TRBV9
ASSVVPADTQY
>TRBV19
ASTDWNNEKLF
>TRBV4-2
ASSWQGDRPEKLF
>TRBV4-3
ASSLGTGRASPLH
>TRBV6-6
ASSGLAGVQETQY
>TRBV7-2
ASSLDRNEQF
>TRBV2
AREGRYSYEQY
>TRBV5-4
ASSPGTGQWVEQF
>TRBV25-1
ASKRGGGGTDTQY
>TRBV4-3
ASSQDRRAGGPRETQY
>TRBV6-1
ASSPRQPNQPQH